Listed below are T cell receptor beta chains from one sample, sequenced in a study of cytomegalovirus exposure and HLA in healthy donors. TCRdb's table, derived via immunoSEQ multiplex PCR, lists solely in-frame clones and lacks some. The table includes 150,000 to 200,000 clones, 81% detected once. Specimen: PBMCs. These receptors all stem from a man aged 18 to 35 in good health and CMV-seronegative. Each CDR3 is given with its conserved first and last residue. The D gene is left open where the match is weak. The listing skips clone size in some rows; elsewhere it reads once, few, many or a size class.

J: TRBJ1-4
length: 16
V: TRBV4-3
size: .
D: .
CDR3: CASSQGGLLPNEKLFF
DNA: TGCGCCAGCAGCCAAGGGGGACTGCTACCTAATGAAAAACTGTTTTTT

J: TRBJ2-2
length: 16
V: TRBV4-3
size: .
D: TRBD2
CDR3: CASSQGNSGITGELFF
DNA: TGCGCCAGCAGCCAAGGAAATAGCGGGATCACCGGGGAGCTGTTTTTT

J: TRBJ2-7
length: 16
V: TRBV7-2
size: .
D: .
CDR3: CASSLASTFGTYEQYF
DNA: TGTGCCAGCAGCTTAGCGAGCACCTTCGGGACCTACGAGCAGTACTTC

J: TRBJ1-1
length: 13
V: TRBV19
size: .
D: .
CDR3: CASTGGLNTEAFF
DNA: TGTGCCAGTACGGGGGGCCTGAACACTGAAGCTTTCTTT

J: TRBJ2-1
length: 15
V: TRBV5-4
size: .
D: TRBD2
CDR3: CASSGASGGANEQFF
DNA: TGTGCCAGCAGCGGAGCCAGCGGGGGGGCCAATGAGCAGTTCTTC

J: TRBJ2-7
length: 15
V: TRBV28
size: once
D: TRBD1
CDR3: CASSSSEGARYEQYF
DNA: TGTGCCAGCAGTTCCTCCGAGGGGGCGCGGTACGAGCAGTACTTC

J: TRBJ2-3
length: 13
V: TRBV6-5
size: .
D: .
CDR3: CASRLGIADTQYF
DNA: TGTGCCAGCAGACTAGGGATCGCAGATACGCAGTATTTT

J: TRBJ1-5
length: 13
V: TRBV7-7
size: once
D: .
CDR3: CASSLGAGQPQHF
DNA: TGTGCTAGCAGCTTAGGGGCGGGACAGCCCCAGCATTTT

J: TRBJ2-5
length: 14
V: TRBV4-3
size: .
D: .
CDR3: CASSQMSGGETQYF
DNA: TGCGCCAGCAGCCAGATGTCTGGGGGCGAGACCCAGTACTTC

J: TRBJ2-1
length: 15
V: TRBV5-1
size: once
D: TRBD2
CDR3: CASSTRLAGDNEQFF
DNA: TGCGCCAGCAGCACTAGACTAGCGGGTGACAATGAGCAGTTCTTC

J: TRBJ2-1
length: 15
V: TRBV14
size: few
D: .
CDR3: CASRLAGRTYNEQFF
DNA: TGTGCCAGCAGGCTGGCGGGGCGAACTTACAATGAGCAGTTCTTC

J: TRBJ2-1
length: 12
V: TRBV5-4
size: .
D: TRBD2
CDR3: CASTGGYNEQFF
DNA: TGTGCCAGTACGGGGGGATACAATGAGCAGTTCTTC

J: TRBJ1-5
length: 14
V: TRBV2
size: .
D: .
CDR3: CASCGGASNQPQHF
DNA: TGTGCCAGCTGCGGGGGGGCTAGCAATCAGCCCCAGCATTTT

J: TRBJ2-1
length: 16
V: TRBV7-3
size: .
D: TRBD2
CDR3: CASSFNGLAGYNEQFF
DNA: TGTGCCAGCAGCTTTAACGGACTAGCGGGATACAATGAGCAGTTCTTC

J: TRBJ2-3
length: 15
V: TRBV6-1
size: .
D: .
CDR3: CASSLNTGGTDTQYF
DNA: TGTGCCAGCAGTTTAAACACCGGGGGCACAGATACGCAGTATTTT

J: TRBJ1-2
length: 13
V: TRBV9
size: .
D: .
CDR3: CASSGAAGYGYTF
DNA: TGTGCCAGCAGCGGGGCCGCGGGATATGGCTACACCTTC

J: TRBJ2-1
length: 16
V: TRBV5-5
size: .
D: .
CDR3: CASSSGSNRHANEQFF
DNA: TGTGCCAGCAGCTCTGGGTCGAACAGGCACGCCAATGAGCAGTTCTTC

J: TRBJ2-6
length: 16
V: TRBV15
size: .
D: TRBD1
CDR3: CATSRQGGSGANVLTF
DNA: TGTGCCACCAGTCGACAGGGGGGATCTGGGGCCAACGTCCTGACTTTC

J: TRBJ2-1
length: 15
V: TRBV7-3
size: .
D: TRBD2
CDR3: CASSWGLGGSDEQFF
DNA: TGTGCCAGCAGCTGGGGACTAGGGGGGTCGGATGAGCAGTTCTTC

J: TRBJ2-7
length: 14
V: TRBV18
size: few
D: TRBD1
CDR3: CASSPDRDDYEQYF
DNA: TGTGCCAGCTCGCCCGACAGGGATGACTACGAGCAGTACTTC

J: TRBJ2-3
length: 13
V: TRBV18
size: .
D: TRBD2
CDR3: CASPAGVGDTQYF
DNA: TGTGCCAGCCCAGCGGGGGTAGGGGATACGCAGTATTTT

J: TRBJ2-5
length: 14
V: TRBV15
size: few
D: .
CDR3: CATSGRGGLETQYF
DNA: TGTGCCACCAGCGGCAGGGGAGGGTTGGAGACCCAGTACTTC

J: TRBJ2-3
length: 16
V: TRBV4-1
size: few
D: TRBD2
CDR3: CASSQGAGGTTDTQYF
DNA: TGCGCCAGCAGCCAAGGAGCGGGAGGGACCACAGATACGCAGTATTTT

J: TRBJ1-1
length: 13
V: TRBV29-1
size: .
D: .
CDR3: CSVEDSENTEAFF
DNA: TGCAGCGTAGAGGACAGCGAGAACACTGAAGCTTTCTTT

J: TRBJ2-1
length: 13
V: TRBV5-4
size: .
D: TRBD1
CDR3: CASSRDREREQFF
DNA: TGTGCCAGCAGCCGCGACAGGGAACGTGAGCAGTTCTTC

J: TRBJ1-2
length: 17
V: TRBV27
size: .
D: TRBD1
CDR3: CASSLSHGTGVVYGYTF
DNA: TGTGCCAGCAGTTTATCGCATGGGACAGGGGTTGTCTATGGCTACACCTTC

J: TRBJ2-7
length: 15
V: TRBV30
size: .
D: .
CDR3: CASEPSGTPKYEQYF
DNA: TGTGCCTCCGAACCCTCCGGGACTCCCAAATACGAGCAGTACTTC

J: TRBJ1-1
length: 14
V: TRBV5-1
size: .
D: .
CDR3: CASSQDSKNTEAFF
DNA: TGCGCCAGCAGCCAGGACAGCAAGAACACTGAAGCTTTCTTT

J: TRBJ1-5
length: 14
V: TRBV7-6
size: .
D: .
CDR3: CASSLAPGNQPQHF
DNA: TGTGCCAGCAGCTTAGCGCCAGGGAATCAGCCCCAGCATTTT

J: TRBJ2-5
length: 15
V: TRBV4-3
size: .
D: .
CDR3: CASSQGGDPIGTQYF
DNA: TGCGCCAGCAGCCAAGGCGGTGACCCAATAGGGACCCAGTACTTC

J: TRBJ1-2
length: 15
V: TRBV9
size: few
D: .
CDR3: CASSETPGQTYGYTF
DNA: TGTGCCAGCAGTGAAACCCCGGGACAAACCTATGGCTACACCTTC

J: TRBJ2-1
length: 14
V: TRBV11-3
size: .
D: TRBD2
CDR3: CASGRTSGSNEQFF
DNA: TGTGCCAGCGGGAGAACTAGCGGTAGCAATGAGCAGTTCTTC